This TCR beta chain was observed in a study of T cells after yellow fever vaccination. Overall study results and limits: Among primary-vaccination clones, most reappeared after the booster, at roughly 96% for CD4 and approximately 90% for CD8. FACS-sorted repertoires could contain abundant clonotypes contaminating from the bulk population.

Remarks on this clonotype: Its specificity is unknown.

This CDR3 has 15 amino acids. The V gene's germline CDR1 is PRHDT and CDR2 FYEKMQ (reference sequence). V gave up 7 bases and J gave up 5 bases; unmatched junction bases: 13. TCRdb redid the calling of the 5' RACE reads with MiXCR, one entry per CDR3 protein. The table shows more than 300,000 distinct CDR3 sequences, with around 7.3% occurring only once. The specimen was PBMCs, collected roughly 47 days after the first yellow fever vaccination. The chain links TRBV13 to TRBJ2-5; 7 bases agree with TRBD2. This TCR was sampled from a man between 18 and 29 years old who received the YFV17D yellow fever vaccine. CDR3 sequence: CASTRSAGVGETQYF. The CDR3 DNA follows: TGTGCCAGCACCCGTTCTGCGGGGGTAGGGGAGACCCAGTACTTC.